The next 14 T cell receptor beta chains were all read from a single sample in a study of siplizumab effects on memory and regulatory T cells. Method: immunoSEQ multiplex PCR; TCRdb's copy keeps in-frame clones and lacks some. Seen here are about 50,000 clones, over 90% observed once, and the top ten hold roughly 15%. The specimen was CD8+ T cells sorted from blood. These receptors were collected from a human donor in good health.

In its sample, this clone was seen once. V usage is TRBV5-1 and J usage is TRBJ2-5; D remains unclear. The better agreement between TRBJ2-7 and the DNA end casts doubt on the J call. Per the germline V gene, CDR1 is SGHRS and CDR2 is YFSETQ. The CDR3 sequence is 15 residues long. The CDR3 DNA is TGCGCCAGCAGCTTAACAGCTTCTAGCTCCTACGAGCAGTACTTC. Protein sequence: CASSLTASSSYEQYF.

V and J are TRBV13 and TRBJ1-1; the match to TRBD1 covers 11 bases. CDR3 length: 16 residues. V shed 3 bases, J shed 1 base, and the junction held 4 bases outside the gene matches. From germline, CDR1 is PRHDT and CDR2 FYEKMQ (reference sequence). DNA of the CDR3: TGTGCCAGCAGCTTTTGGACAGGGGGCGCGAACACTGAAGCTTTCTTT. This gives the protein CASSFWTGGANTEAFF.

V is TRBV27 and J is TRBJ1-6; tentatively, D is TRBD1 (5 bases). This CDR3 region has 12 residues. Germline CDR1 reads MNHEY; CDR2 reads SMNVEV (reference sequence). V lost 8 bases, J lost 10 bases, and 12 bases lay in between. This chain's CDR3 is CASGAGSSPLHF. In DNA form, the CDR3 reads TGTGCCAGCGGTGCAGGGTCCTCACCCCTCCACTTT.

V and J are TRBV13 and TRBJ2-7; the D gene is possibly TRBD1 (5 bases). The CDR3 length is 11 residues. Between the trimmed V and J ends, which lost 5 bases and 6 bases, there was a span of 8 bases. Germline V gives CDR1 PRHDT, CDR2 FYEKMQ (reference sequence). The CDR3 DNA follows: TGTGCCAGCAGCCTTACAGGCGAGCAGTACTTC. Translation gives CASSLTGEQYF.

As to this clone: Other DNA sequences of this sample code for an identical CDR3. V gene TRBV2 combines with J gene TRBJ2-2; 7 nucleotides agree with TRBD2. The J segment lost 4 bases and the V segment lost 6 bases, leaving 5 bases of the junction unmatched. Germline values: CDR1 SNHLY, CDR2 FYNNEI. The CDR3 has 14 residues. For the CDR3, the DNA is TGTGCCAGCAGGACGGGGGGAGGCACCGGGGAGCTGTTTTTT. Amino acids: CASRTGGGTGELFF.

In nucleotides, the CDR3 is TGTGCCAGCAGTCGGCGCTCCTACAATGAGCAGTTCTTC. Protein: CASSRRSYNEQFF. The gene calls are TRBV7-6 and TRBJ2-1; D unresolved. The CDR3 extends over 13 amino acids. The germline V gene has CDR1 SGHVS and CDR2 FNYEAQ. V lost 6 bases and J 0 bases, leaving 6 bases between the germline ends. The full variable domain, in which reference TRBV7-6 and TRBJ2-1 provide the parts outside the CDR3, is GAGVSQSPRYKVTKRGQDVALRCDPISGHVSLYWYRQALGQGPEFLTYFNYEAQQDKSGLPNDRFSAERPEGSISTLTIQRTEQRDSAMYRCASSRRSYNEQFFGPGTRLTVL.

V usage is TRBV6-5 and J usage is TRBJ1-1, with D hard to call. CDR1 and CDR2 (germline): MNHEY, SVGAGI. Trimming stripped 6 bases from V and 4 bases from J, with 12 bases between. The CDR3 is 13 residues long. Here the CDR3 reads CASRSRITTEAFF. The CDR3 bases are TGTGCCAGCAGGTCCCGTATCACCACTGAAGCTTTCTTT.

As DNA, the CDR3 is TGTGCCAGCAGCCAGGGACTAGCGGGAGGCACAGATACGCAGTATTTT. Protein product: CASSQGLAGGTDTQYF. V and J are TRBV7-3 and TRBJ2-3, with 14 nucleotides matching TRBD2. Germline V lookup: CDR1 SGHTA, CDR2 FQGTGA. J was trimmed by 1 base and V by 5 bases; bases with no gene match: 2. This CDR3 region has 16 residues.

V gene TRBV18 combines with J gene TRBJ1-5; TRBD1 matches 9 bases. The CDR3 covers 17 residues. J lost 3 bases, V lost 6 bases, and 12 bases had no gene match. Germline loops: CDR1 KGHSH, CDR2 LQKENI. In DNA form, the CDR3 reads TGTGCCAGCTCCCCAACGCGTGGGACAGGGCCCAATCAGCCCCAGCATTTT. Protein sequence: CASSPTRGTGPNQPQHF.

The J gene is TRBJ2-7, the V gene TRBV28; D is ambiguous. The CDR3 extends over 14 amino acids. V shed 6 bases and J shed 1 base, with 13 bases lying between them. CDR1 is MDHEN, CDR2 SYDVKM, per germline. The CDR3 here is CASSPLRSSYEQYF. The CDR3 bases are TGTGCCAGCAGCCCACTTAGGTCGTCCTACGAGCAGTACTTC.

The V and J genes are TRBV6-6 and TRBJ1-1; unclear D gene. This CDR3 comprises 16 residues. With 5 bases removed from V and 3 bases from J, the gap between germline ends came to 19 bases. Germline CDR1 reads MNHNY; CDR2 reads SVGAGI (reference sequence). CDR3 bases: TGTGCCAGCAGTCCTACCCTTACCGGCGGATACACTGAAGCTTTCTTT. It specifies CASSPTLTGGYTEAFF.

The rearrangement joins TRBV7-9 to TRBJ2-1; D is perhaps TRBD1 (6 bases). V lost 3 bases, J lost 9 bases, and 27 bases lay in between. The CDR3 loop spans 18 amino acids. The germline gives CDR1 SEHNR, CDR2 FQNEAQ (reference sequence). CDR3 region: CASSLGRLMGQVEPEQFF. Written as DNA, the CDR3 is TGTGCCAGCAGCTTGGGCAGACTGATGGGACAAGTTGAACCTGAGCAGTTCTTC.

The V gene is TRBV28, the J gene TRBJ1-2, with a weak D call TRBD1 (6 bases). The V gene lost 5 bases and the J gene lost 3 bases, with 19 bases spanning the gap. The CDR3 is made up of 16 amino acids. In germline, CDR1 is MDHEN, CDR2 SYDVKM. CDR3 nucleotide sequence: TGTGCCAGCAGTCTCAACAGGGTTCGAGCTCACTATGGCTACACCTTC. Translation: CASSLNRVRAHYGYTF.

The CDR3 region is CASSDLTSGSTDTQYF. DNA for the CDR3: TGTGCCAGCAGCGATTTGACTAGCGGGAGCACAGATACGCAGTATTTT. The genes are TRBV7-9 and TRBJ2-3, with 10 nucleotides matching TRBD2. V trimming: 5 bases; J trimming: 0 bases; junction bases outside the gene matches: 5. This CDR3 is 16 amino acids long. CDR1 is SEHNR and CDR2 is FQNEAQ in the germline V gene (reference sequence).